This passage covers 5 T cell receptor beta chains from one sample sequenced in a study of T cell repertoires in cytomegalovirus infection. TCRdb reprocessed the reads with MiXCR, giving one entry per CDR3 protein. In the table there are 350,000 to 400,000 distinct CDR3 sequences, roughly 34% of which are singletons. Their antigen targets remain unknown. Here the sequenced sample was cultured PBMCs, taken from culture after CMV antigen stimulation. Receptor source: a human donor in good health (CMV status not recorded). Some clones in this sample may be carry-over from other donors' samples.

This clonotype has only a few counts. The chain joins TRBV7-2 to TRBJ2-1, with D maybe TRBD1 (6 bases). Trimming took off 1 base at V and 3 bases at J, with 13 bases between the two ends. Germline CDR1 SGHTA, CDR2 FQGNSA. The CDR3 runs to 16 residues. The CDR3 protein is CASSLEGVRDYNEQFF. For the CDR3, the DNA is TGTGCCAGCAGCTTAGAGGGGGTCCGGGACTACAATGAGCAGTTCTTC. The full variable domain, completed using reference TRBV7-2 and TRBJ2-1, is GAGVSQSPSNKVTEKGKDVELRCDPISGHTALYWYRQSLGQGLEFLIYFQGNSAPDKSGLPSDRFSAERTGGSVSTLTIQRTQQEDSAVYLCASSLEGVRDYNEQFFGPGTRLTVL.

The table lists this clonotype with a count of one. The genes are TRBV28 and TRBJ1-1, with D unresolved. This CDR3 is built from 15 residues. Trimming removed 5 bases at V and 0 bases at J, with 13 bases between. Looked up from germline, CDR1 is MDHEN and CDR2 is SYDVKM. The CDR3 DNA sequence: TGTGCCAGCAGTCGCGGACGGTCCATGAACACTGAAGCTTTCTTT. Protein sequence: CASSRGRSMNTEAFF.

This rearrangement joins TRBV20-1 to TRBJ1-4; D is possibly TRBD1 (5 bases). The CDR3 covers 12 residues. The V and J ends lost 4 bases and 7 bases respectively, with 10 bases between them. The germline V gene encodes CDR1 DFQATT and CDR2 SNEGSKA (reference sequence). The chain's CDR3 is CSATRGAEKLFF. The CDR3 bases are TGCAGTGCTACACGAGGGGCTGAAAAACTGTTTTTT.

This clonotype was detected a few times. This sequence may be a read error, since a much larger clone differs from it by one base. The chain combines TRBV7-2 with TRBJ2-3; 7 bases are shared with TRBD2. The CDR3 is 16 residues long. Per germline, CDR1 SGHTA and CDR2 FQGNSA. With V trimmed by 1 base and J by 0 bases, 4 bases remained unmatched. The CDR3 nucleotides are TGTGCCAGCAGCTTAGTGGCTAGCGGCAGCACAGATACGCAGTATTTT. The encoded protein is CASSLVASGSTDTQYF.

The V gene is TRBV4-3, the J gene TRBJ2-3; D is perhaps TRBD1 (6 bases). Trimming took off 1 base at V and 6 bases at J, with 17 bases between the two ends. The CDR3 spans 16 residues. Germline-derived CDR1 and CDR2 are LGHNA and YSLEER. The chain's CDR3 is CASSQGGTPYTDTQYF. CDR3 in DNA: TGCGCCAGCAGCCAAGGTGGGACACCCTATACGGATACGCAGTATTTT.